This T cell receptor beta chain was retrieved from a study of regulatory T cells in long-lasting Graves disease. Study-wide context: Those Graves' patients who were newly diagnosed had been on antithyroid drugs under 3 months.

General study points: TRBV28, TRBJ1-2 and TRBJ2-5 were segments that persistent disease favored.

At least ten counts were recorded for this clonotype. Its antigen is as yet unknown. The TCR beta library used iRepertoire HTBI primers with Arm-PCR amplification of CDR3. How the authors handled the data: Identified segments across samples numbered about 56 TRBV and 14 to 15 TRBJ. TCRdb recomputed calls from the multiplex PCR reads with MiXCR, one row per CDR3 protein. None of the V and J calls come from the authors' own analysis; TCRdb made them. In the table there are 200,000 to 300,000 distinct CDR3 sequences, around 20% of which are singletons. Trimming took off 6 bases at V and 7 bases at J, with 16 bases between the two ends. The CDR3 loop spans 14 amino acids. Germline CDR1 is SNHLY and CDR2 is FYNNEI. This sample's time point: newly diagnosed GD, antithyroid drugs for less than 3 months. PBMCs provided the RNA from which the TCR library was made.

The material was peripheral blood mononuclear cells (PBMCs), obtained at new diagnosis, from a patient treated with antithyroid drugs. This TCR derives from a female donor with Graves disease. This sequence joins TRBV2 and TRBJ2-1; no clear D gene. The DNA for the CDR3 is TGTGCCAGCAGGGGTCCTCGGGCTTCTAATGAGCAGTTCTTC. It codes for CASRGPRASNEQFF. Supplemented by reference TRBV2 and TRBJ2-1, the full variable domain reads EPEVTQTPSHQVTQMGQEVILRCVPISNHLYFYWYRQILGQKVEFLVSFYNNEISEKSEIFDDQFSVERPDGSNFTLKIRSTKLEDSAMYFCASRGPRASNEQFFGPGTRLTVL.